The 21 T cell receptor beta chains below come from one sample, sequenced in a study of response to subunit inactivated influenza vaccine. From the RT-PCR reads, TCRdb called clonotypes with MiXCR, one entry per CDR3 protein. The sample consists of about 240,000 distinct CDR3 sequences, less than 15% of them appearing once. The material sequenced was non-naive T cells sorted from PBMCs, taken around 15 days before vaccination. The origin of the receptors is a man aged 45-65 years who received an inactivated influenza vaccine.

CDR3 nucleotides: TGCGCCAGCAGCTTGGGGGGGACAGGGAACTATGAGCAGTTCTTC. This codes for CASSLGGTGNYEQFF. J is TRBJ2-1 and V is TRBV5-1; 9 positions agree with TRBD1. Germline CDR1 SGHRS, CDR2 YFSETQ. Trimming cost V 0 bases and J 8 bases; bases outside gene matches: 6. The CDR3 has 15 amino acids.

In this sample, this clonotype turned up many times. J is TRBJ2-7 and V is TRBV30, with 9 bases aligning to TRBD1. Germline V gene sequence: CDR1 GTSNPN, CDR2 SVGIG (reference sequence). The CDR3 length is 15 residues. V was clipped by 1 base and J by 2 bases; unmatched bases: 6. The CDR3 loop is CAWSGGQGIAYEQYF. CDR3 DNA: TGTGCCTGGAGTGGGGGACAGGGAATAGCCTACGAGCAGTACTTC.

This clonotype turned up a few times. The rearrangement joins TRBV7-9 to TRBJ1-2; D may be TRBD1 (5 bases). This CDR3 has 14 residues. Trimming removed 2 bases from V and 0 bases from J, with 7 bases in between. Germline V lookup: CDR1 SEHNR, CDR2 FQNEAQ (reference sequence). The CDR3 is CASSLRDSNYGYTF. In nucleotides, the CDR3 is TGTGCCAGCAGCTTACGGGACTCTAACTATGGCTACACCTTC.

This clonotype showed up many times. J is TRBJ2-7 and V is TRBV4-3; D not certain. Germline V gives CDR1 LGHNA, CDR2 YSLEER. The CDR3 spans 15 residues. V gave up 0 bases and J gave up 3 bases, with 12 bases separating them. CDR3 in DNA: TGCGCCAGCAGCCAAGATTTGGCAAATTACTACGAGCAGTACTTC. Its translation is CASSQDLANYYEQYF.

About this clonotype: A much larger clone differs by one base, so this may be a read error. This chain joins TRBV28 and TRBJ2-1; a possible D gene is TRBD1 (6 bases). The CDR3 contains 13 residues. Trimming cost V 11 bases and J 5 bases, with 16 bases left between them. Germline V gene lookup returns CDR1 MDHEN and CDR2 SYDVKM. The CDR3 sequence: CARNRVGNNEQFF. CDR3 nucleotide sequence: TGTGCCCGCAACAGGGTAGGCAACAATGAGCAGTTCTTC.

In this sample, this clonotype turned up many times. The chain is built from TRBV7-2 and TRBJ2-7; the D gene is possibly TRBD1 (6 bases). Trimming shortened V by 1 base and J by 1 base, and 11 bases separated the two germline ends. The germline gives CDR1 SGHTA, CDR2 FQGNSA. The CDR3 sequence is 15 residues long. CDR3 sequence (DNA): TGTGCCAGCAGCTTAGTACAGGGAAAATCCTACGAGCAGTACTTC. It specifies CASSLVQGKSYEQYF.

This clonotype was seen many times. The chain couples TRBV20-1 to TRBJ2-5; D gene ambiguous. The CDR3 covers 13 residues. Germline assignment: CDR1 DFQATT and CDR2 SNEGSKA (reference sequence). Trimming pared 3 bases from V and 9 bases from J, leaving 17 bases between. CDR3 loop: CSARSATGWSQYF. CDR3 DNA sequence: TGCAGTGCTAGGTCGGCCACCGGTTGGTCCCAGTACTTC.

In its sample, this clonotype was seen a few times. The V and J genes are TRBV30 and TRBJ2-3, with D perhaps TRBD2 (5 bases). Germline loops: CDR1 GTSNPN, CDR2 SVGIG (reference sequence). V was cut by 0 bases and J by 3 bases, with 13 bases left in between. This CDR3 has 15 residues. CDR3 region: CAWSVRVAYTDTQYF. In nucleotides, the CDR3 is TGTGCCTGGAGTGTGAGGGTTGCTTATACAGATACGCAGTATTTT.

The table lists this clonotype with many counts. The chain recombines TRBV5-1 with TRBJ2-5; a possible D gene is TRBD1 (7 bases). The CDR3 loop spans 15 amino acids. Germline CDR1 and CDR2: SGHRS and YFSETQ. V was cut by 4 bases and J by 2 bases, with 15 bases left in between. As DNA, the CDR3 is TGCGCCAGCAGCCCCACGACAGGGAGGCAAGAGACCCAGTACTTC. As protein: CASSPTTGRQETQYF.

In nucleotides, the CDR3 is TGTGCCAGCAGTACCAGGGGATGGTCACCCCTCCACTTT. The encoded protein is CASSTRGWSPLHF. V is TRBV6-1 and J is TRBJ1-6, with TRBD1 as a possible D gene (6 bases). The CDR3 runs to 13 residues. Per the germline V gene, CDR1 is MNHNS and CDR2 is SASEGT. Trimming pared 5 bases from V and 10 bases from J, leaving 12 bases between.

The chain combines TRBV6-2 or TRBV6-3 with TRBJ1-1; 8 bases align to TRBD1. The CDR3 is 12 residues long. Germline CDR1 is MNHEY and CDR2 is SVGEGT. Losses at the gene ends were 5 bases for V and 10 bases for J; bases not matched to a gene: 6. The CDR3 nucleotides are TGTGCCAGCAGTCGCAGGGGGCAAGGAGCTTTCTTT. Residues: CASSRRGQGAFF.

Here the CDR3 reads CASSPDRGTGELFF. CDR3 coding DNA: TGTGCCAGCAGCCCCGACAGGGGCACCGGGGAGCTGTTTTTT. The V call is TRBV3-1, the J call TRBJ2-2, with TRBD1 matching over 8 bases. Unmatched junction bases numbered 2, after V lost 4 bases and J lost 4 bases. The germline gives CDR1 LGHDT, CDR2 YNNKEL (reference sequence). This CDR3 has 14 amino acids.

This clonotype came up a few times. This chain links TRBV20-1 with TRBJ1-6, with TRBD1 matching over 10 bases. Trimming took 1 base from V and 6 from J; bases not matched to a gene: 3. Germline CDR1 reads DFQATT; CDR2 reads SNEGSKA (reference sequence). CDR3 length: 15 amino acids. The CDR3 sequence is CSARGGDRGNSPLHF. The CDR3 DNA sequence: TGCAGTGCTAGAGGGGGGGACAGGGGTAATTCACCCCTCCACTTT.

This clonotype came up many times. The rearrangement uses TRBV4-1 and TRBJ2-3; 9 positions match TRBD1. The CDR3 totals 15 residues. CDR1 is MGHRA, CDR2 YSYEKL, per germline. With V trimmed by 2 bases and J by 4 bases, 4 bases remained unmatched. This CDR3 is CASSQLTGGADTQYF. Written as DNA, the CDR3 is TGCGCCAGCAGCCAACTGACAGGGGGTGCAGATACGCAGTATTTT.

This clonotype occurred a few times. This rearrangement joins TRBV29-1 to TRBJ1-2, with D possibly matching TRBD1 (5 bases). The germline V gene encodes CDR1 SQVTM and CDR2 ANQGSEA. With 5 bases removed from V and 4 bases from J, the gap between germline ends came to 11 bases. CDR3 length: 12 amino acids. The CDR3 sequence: CSVYGGSYGYTF. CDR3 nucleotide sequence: TGCAGCGTTTATGGGGGGAGCTATGGCTACACCTTC.

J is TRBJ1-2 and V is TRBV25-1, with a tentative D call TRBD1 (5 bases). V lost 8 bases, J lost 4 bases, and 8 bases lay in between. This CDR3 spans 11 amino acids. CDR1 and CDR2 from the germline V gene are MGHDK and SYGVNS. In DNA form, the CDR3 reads TGTGCCAGCGGGGACGGCTATGGCTACACCTTC. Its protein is CASGDGYGYTF.

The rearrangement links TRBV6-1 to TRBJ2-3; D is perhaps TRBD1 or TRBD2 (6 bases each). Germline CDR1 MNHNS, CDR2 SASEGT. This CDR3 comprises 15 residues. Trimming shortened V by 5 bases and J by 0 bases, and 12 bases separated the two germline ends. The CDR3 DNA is TGTGCCAGCAGTCGCGGGACATACAGCACAGATACGCAGTATTTT. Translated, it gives CASSRGTYSTDTQYF.

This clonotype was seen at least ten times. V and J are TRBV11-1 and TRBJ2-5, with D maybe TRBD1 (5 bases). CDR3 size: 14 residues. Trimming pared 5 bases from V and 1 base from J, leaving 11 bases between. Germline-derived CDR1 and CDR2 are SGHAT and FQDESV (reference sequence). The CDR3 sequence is CASSLLGPQETQYF. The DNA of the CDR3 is TGTGCCAGCAGCCTGTTGGGGCCCCAAGAGACCCAGTACTTC.

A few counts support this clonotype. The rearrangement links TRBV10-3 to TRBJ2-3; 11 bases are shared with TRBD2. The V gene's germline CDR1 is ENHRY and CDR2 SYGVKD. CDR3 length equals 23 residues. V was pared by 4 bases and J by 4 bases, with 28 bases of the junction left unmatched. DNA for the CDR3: TGTGCCATCAGTGTACCCCCATCGGACAGGCAACGCGATTCGGGACTAGCGGCAGATACGCAGTATTTT. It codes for CAISVPPSDRQRDSGLAADTQYF.

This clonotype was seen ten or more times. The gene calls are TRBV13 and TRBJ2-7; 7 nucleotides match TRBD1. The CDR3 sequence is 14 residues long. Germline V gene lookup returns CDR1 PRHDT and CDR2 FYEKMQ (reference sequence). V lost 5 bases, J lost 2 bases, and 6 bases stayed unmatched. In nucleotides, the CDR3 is TGTGCCAGCAGCCATGGGGACAGTACCTACGAGCAGTACTTC. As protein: CASSHGDSTYEQYF.

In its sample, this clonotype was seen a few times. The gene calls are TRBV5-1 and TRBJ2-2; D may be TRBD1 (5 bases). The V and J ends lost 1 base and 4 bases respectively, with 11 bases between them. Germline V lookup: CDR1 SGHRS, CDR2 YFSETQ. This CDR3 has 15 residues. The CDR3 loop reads CASSLTPGSTGELFF. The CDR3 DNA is TGCGCCAGCAGCTTGACCCCAGGGTCCACCGGGGAGCTGTTTTTT.